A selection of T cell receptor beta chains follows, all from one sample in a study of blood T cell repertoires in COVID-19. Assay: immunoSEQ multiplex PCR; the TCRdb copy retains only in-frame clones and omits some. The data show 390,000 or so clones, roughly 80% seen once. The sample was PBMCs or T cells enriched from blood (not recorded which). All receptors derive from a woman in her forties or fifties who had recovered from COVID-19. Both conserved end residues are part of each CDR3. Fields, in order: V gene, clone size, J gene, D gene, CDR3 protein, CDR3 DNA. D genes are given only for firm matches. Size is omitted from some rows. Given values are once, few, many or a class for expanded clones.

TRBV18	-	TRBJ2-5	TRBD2	CASSPPGLAVRQETQYF	TGTGCCAGCTCACCACCGGGACTAGCCGTACGCCAAGAGACCCAGTACTTC
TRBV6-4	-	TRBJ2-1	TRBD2	CASSLAGGHNEQFF	TGTGCCAGCAGCCTAGCGGGAGGGCACAATGAGCAGTTCTTC
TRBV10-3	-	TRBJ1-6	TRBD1	CAISEPRRGQGNSPLHF	TGTGCCATCAGTGAGCCGCGAAGAGGACAGGGAAACTCACCCCTCCACTTT
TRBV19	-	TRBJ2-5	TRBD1	CASSRSPTGKVGETQYF	TGTGCCAGTAGCCGAAGCCCGACAGGGAAAGTGGGGGAGACCCAGTACTTC
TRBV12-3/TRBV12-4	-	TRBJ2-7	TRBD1	CASRGTANYEQYF	TGTGCCAGCAGGGGGACAGCGAACTACGAGCAGTACTTC
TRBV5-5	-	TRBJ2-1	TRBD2	CASSLAAGLNNEQFF	TGTGCCAGCAGCTTGGCAGCGGGACTCAACAATGAGCAGTTCTTC
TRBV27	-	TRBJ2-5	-	CASSRDTHETQYF	TGTGCCAGCAGCCGTGACACCCACGAGACCCAGTACTTC
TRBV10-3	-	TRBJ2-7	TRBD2	CATGTSGGDAYEQYF	TGTGCCACCGGGACTAGCGGGGGGGATGCCTACGAGCAGTACTTC
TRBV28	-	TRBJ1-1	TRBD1	CASSETGGAFTEAFF	TGTGCCAGCAGTGAGACAGGGGGCGCGTTCACTGAAGCTTTCTTT
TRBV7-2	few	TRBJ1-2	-	CASSLGRGDGYTF	TGTGCCAGCAGCTTAGGCAGGGGAGATGGCTACACCTTC
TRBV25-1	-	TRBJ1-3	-	CASSEFGLRNTIYF	TGTGCCAGCAGTGAATTCGGACTTCGAAACACCATATATTTT
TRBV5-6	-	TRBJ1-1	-	CASSGGGGRANTEAFF	TGTGCCAGCAGTGGGGGGGGCGGCAGGGCGAACACTGAAGCTTTCTTT
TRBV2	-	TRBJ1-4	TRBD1	CASSDGTVGEKLFF	TGTGCCAGCAGTGACGGGACAGTAGGTGAAAAACTGTTTTTT
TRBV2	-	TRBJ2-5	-	CASSGGGETQYF	TGTGCCAGCAGTGGAGGAGGGGAGACCCAGTACTTC
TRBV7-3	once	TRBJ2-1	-	CASSPLAWDYNEQFF	TGTGCCAGCAGCCCACTAGCTTGGGACTACAATGAGCAGTTCTTC
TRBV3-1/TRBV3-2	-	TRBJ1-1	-	CASSQVPGITEAFF	TGTGCCAGCAGCCAAGTACCAGGGATCACTGAAGCTTTCTTT
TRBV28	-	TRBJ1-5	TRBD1	CASSLDRGGVQPQHF	TGTGCCAGCAGCCTGGACAGGGGAGGAGTCCAGCCCCAGCATTTT
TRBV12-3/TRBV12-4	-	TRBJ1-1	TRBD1	CASRGQGNTEAFF	TGTGCCAGCCGGGGACAGGGGAACACTGAAGCTTTCTTT
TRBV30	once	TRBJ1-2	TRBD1	CAWQQGLYGYTF	TGTGCCTGGCAACAGGGGCTGTATGGCTACACCTTC
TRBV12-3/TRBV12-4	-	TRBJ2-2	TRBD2	CASSGTSTGELFF	TGTGCCAGCAGCGGGACTAGCACCGGGGAGCTGTTTTTT
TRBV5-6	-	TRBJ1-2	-	CASSQTLGREGIYGYTF	TGTGCCAGCAGTCAAACTCTCGGGAGGGAGGGGATCTATGGCTACACCTTC
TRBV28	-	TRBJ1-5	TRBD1	CASSSTGEGNQPQHF	TGTGCCAGCAGTTCGACAGGGGAAGGCAATCAGCCCCAGCATTTT
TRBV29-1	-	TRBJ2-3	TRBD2	CSVGRAGASTDTQYF	TGCAGCGTTGGCCGAGCGGGAGCTAGCACAGATACGCAGTATTTT
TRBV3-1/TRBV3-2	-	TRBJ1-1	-	CASSQDWESNTEAFF	TGTGCCAGCAGCCAAGATTGGGAGTCCAACACTGAAGCTTTCTTT
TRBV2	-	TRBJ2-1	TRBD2	CASRLTSGPYNEQFF	TGTGCCAGCAGACTCACTAGCGGGCCTTACAATGAGCAGTTCTTC
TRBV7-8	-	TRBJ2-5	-	CASSFTLQFVRETQYF	TGTGCCAGCAGCTTCACGCTTCAATTTGTGCGAGAGACCCAGTACTTC
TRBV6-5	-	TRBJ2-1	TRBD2	CASTNGGLQFF	TGTGCCAGCACTAATGGGGGACTACAGTTCTTC
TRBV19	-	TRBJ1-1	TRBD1	CASNIWRTGNTEAFF	TGTGCCAGTAACATATGGCGGACAGGGAACACTGAAGCTTTCTTT
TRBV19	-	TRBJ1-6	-	CASSADRSSYNSPLHF	TGTGCCAGTAGTGCCGACAGAAGCTCCTATAATTCACCCCTCCACTTT
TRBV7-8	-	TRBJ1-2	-	CASSLANRELSNYGYTF	TGTGCCAGCAGCTTAGCAAACAGAGAGCTTTCTAACTATGGCTACACCTTC
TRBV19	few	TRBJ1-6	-	CASKVRGSYNSPLHF	TGTGCCAGTAAAGTCAGGGGCTCCTATAATTCACCCCTCCACTTT
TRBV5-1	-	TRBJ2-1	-	CASSRLLEDNEQFF	TGCGCCAGCAGCCGCCTCCTGGAGGACAATGAGCAGTTCTTC
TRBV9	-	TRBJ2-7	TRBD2	CASSESGGYEQYF	TGTGCCAGCAGCGAGTCGGGGGGCTACGAGCAGTACTTC
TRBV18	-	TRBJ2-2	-	CASSPAVRTGELFF	TGTGCCAGCTCACCAGCCGTGCGGACCGGGGAGCTGTTTTTT
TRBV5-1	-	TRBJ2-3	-	CASRSAGVRDTQYF	TGCGCCAGCAGATCCGCGGGCGTCCGGGATACGCAGTATTTT
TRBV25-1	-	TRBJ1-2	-	CASSRGNGYTF	TGTGCCAGCAGTCGGGGGAATGGCTACACCTTC
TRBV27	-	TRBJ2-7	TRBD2	CASSFLAGGSEQYF	TGTGCCAGCAGTTTTCTAGCGGGAGGATCCGAGCAGTACTTC
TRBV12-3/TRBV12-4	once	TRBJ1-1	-	CASSLGGRTEAFF	TGTGCCAGCAGTTTAGGAGGGAGAACTGAAGCTTTCTTT
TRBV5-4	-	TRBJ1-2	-	CASSLDSNYGYTF	TGTGCCAGCAGCTTGGACAGTAACTATGGCTACACCTTC
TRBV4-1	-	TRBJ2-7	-	CASSPTLYYEQYF	TGCGCCAGCAGCCCGACTTTATACTACGAGCAGTACTTC
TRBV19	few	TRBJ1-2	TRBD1	CASRAGGGDGYTF	TGTGCCAGTAGAGCAGGGGGAGGAGATGGCTACACCTTC
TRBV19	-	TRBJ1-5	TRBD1	CASSIDRTGRYQPQHF	TGTGCCAGTAGTATAGACCGGACAGGGAGATATCAGCCCCAGCATTTT
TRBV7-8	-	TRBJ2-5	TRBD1	CASSYTGGAGETQYF	TGTGCCAGCAGCTATACAGGGGGCGCGGGGGAGACCCAGTACTTC
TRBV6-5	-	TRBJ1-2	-	CASTRSLYNYGYTF	TGTGCCAGCACCAGGTCCCTCTATAACTATGGCTACACCTTC
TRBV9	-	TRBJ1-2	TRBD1	CASSARTGANYGYTF	TGTGCCAGCAGCGCCCGGACAGGAGCTAACTATGGCTACACCTTC
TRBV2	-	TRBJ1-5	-	CASSRIGDWSNQPQHF	TGTGCCAGCAGCCGGATCGGGGATTGGAGCAATCAGCCCCAGCATTTT
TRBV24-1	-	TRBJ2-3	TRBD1	CATSPGTGASTDTQYF	TGTGCCACCAGCCCCGGGACAGGAGCTAGCACAGATACGCAGTATTTT
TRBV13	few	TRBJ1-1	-	CASSLDSVNTEAFF	TGTGCCAGCAGCTTAGATTCGGTGAACACTGAAGCTTTCTTT
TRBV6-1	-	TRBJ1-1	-	CASSEVEGGGYTEAFF	TGTGCCAGCAGTGAAGTGGAGGGTGGAGGATACACTGAAGCTTTCTTT
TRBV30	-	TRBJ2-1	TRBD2	CAWSVGPASGRSYEQFF	TGTGCCTGGAGTGTAGGTCCTGCTAGCGGGAGGTCCTATGAGCAGTTCTTC
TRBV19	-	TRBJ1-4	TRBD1	CASSAGQGYGKLFF	TGTGCCAGTAGTGCCGGACAGGGGTACGGAAAACTGTTTTTT
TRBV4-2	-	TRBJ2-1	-	CASSHREGQGQRNEQFF	TGTGCCAGCAGCCACCGGGAGGGACAGGGTCAGCGTAATGAGCAGTTCTTC
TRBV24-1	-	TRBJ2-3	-	CATSDSRGGADTQYF	TGTGCCACCAGTGATTCCAGGGGTGGCGCAGATACGCAGTATTTT
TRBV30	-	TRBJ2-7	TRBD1	CAWRGTGVSGEQYF	TGTGCCTGGAGAGGGACAGGGGTATCGGGCGAGCAGTACTTC
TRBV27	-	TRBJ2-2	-	CASSLWRTTNTGELFF	TGTGCCAGCAGTTTATGGCGGACAACCAACACCGGGGAGCTGTTTTTT